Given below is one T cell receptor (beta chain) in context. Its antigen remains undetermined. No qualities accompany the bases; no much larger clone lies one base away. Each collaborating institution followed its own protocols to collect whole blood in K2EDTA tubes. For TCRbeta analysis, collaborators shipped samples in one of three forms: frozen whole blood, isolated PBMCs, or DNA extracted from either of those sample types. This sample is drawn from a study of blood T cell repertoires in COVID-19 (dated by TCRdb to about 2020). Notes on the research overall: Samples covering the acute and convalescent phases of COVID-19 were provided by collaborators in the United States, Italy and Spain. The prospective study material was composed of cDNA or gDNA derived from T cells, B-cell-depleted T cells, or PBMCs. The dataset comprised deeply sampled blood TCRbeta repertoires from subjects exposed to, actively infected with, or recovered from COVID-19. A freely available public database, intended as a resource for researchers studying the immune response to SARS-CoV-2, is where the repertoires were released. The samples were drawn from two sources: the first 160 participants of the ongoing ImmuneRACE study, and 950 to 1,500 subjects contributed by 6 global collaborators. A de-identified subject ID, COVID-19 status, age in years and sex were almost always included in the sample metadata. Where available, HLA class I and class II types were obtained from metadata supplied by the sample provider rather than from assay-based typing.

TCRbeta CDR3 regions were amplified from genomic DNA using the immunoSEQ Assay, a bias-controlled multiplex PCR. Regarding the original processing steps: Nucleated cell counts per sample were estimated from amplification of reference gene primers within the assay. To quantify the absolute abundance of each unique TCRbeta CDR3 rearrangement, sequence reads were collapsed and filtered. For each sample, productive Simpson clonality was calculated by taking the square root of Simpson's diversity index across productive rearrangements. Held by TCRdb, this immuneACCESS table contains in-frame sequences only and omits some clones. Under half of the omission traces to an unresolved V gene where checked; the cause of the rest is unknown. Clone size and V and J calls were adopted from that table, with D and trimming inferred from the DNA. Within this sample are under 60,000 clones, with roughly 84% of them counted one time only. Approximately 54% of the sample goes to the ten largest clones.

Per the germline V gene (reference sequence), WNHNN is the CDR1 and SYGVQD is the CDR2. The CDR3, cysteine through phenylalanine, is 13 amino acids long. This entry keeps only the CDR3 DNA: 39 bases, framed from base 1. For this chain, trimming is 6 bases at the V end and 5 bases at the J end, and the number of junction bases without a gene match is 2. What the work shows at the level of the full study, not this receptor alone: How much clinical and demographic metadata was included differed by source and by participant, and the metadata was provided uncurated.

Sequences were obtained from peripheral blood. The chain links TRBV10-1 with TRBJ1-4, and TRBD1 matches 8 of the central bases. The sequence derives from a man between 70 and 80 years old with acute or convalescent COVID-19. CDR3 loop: CASSGDRNEKLFF. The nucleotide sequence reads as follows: TGCGCCAGCAGCGGGGACAGGAATGAAAAACTGTTTTTT.